These 29 T cell receptor beta chains share one sample of origin, sequenced in a study of T cells in Graves' hyperthyroidism and ophthalmopathy. RNA transcripts yielded amplified TCR beta CDR3 regions. TCR CDR3 underwent first-round RT-PCR with the HTBI primer set. TCRdb recomputed calls from the multiplex PCR reads with MiXCR, one row per CDR3 protein. Of about 700,000 distinct CDR3 sequences listed, 14% are singletons. The sequenced sample consisted of blood. The receptors derive from a young woman with Graves' hyperthyroidism.

This chain joins TRBV5-1 and TRBJ2-7; maybe TRBD2 (5 bases). Germline CDR1 is SGHRS and CDR2 is YFSETQ. The germline V and J ends were trimmed by 1 base and 2 bases, with 13 bases remaining between them. The CDR3 sequence is 15 residues long. In DNA, the CDR3 is TGCGCCAGCAGCTTGTCCACGGGGTCCCCCTACGAGCAGTACTTC. Its protein is CASSLSTGSPYEQYF.

This clonotype was recorded at least ten times. This sequence joins TRBV15 and TRBJ1-4; D may be TRBD1 (6 bases). V gave up 8 bases and J gave up 3 bases, with 13 bases separating them. Germline lookup yields CDR1 LNHNV and CDR2 YYDKDF (reference sequence). The CDR3 sequence is 14 residues long. The CDR3 sequence: CATHEGDANEKLFF. The CDR3 coding sequence is TGTGCCACCCATGAGGGGGACGCTAATGAAAAACTGTTTTTT.

This clonotype was detected only a few times. V and J are TRBV27 and TRBJ2-5; 8 nucleotides agree with TRBD2. The CDR3 spans 17 residues. V lost 5 bases and J lost 5; bases outside the gene matches: 16. CDR1 is MNHEY, CDR2 SMNVEV, per germline (reference sequence). The CDR3 protein is CASSPLPTSGPAETQYF. The CDR3 DNA follows: TGTGCCAGCAGTCCCCTACCCACTAGCGGCCCGGCGGAGACCCAGTACTTC.

This clonotype was counted ten times or more. This sequence joins TRBV7-9 and TRBJ2-7; tentative D call: TRBD2 (5 bases). CDR1 is SEHNR, CDR2 FQNEAQ, per germline (reference sequence). The CDR3 consists of 14 residues. V shed 2 bases and J shed 4 bases, with 12 bases lying between them. Written as DNA, the CDR3 is TGTGCCAGCAGCTTAAGTCCGGGGTTGTACGAGCAGTACTTC. Translating it yields CASSLSPGLYEQYF.

V and J are TRBV3-1 and TRBJ2-4, with a weak D call TRBD2 (5 bases). Trimming shortened V by 4 bases and J by 4 bases, and 11 bases separated the two germline ends. From germline, CDR1 is LGHDT and CDR2 YNNKEL (reference sequence). The CDR3 covers 14 residues. The CDR3 here is CASSLDWEKNIQYF. The CDR3, as DNA: TGTGCCAGCAGCCTCGATTGGGAGAAAAACATTCAGTACTTC.

This clonotype was seen more than once but under ten times. This chain joins TRBV3-1 and TRBJ1-3; no definite D call. The CDR3 contains 14 residues. Trimming pared 1 base from V and 3 bases from J, leaving 7 bases between. CDR1 is LGHDT and CDR2 is YNNKEL in the germline V gene (reference sequence). DNA of the CDR3: TGTGCCAGCAGCCAAGGACGGATTGGAAACACCATATATTTT. It translates to CASSQGRIGNTIYF.

The chain joins TRBV4-3 to TRBJ2-3, with TRBD1 matching over 9 bases. Looked up from germline, CDR1 is LGHNA and CDR2 is YSLEER. This CDR3 contains 15 residues. Germline trimming cut 5 bases from V and 5 bases from J; bases unmatched to any gene: 8. The CDR3 sequence: CASSEGTGFLDTQYF. As DNA, the CDR3 is TGCGCCAGCAGCGAGGGGACAGGGTTTTTAGATACGCAGTATTTT.

This clonotype was counted at least ten times. The chain uses TRBV18 and TRBJ1-1; tentative D call: TRBD1 (6 bases). Germline V gives CDR1 KGHSH, CDR2 LQKENI. The CDR3 consists of 14 residues. The ends were cut back, 5 bases at V and 5 bases at J, with 15 bases in the middle. This chain's CDR3 is CASSIGGRGTEAFF. Written as DNA, the CDR3 is TGTGCCAGCTCAATCGGGGGCAGGGGAACTGAAGCTTTCTTT. The complete variable domain, with remaining parts taken from reference TRBV18 and TRBJ1-1, reads NAGVMQNPRHLVRRRGQEARLRCSPMKGHSHVYWYRQLPEEGLKFMVYLQKENIIDESGMPKERFSAEFPKEGPSILRIQQVVRGDSAAYFCASSIGGRGTEAFFGQGTRLTVV.

A remark on this clonotype: A much larger clone differs from this one at a single base, so this may be a read error. The chain is built from TRBV7-8 and TRBJ2-7; 7 bases agree with TRBD1. From germline, CDR1 is SGHVS and CDR2 FQNEAQ. The CDR3 runs to 12 residues. After removal of 7 bases from V and 6 bases from J, the junction contained 6 bases not matched to a gene. Here the CDR3 DNA reads TGTGCCAGCACCAAGACAGGGTTCGAGCAGTACTTC. Its translation is CASTKTGFEQYF.

In the case of this clonotype: Being one base from a much bigger clone, this may be a read error. This chain connects TRBV28 to TRBJ2-7; TRBD2 agrees at 9 bases. Per germline, CDR1 MDHEN and CDR2 SYDVKM. CDR3 length: 15 amino acids. With V trimmed by 8 bases and J by 3 bases, 11 bases remained unmatched. This CDR3 reads CASGGGGSGGYEQYF. The CDR3 DNA sequence: TGTGCCAGCGGGGGGGGGGGTAGCGGGGGCTACGAGCAGTACTTC.

This chain connects TRBV27 to TRBJ2-7, with 12 bases lining up with TRBD2. The germline V gene has CDR1 MNHEY and CDR2 SMNVEV (reference sequence). V trimming: 3 bases; J trimming: 7 bases; junction bases outside the gene matches: 7. The CDR3 length is 15 residues. CDR3 protein: CASSFSSGRAGEQYF. The CDR3 DNA is TGTGCCAGCAGTTTTTCTAGCGGGAGGGCCGGAGAGCAGTACTTC.

The chain joins TRBV2 to TRBJ1-5; D remains ambiguous. This CDR3 contains 13 residues. Per the germline V gene, CDR1 is SNHLY and CDR2 is FYNNEI. The V and J ends lost 6 bases and 5 bases respectively, with 11 bases between them. CDR3 DNA sequence: TGTGCCAGCAGAAGGTTTGTCGATCAGCCCCAGCATTTT. This codes for CASRRFVDQPQHF. Complete variable domain (other parts from reference TRBV2 and TRBJ1-5): EPEVTQTPSHQVTQMGQEVILRCVPISNHLYFYWYRQILGQKVEFLVSFYNNEISEKSEIFDDQFSVERPDGSNFTLKIRSTKLEDSAMYFCASRRFVDQPQHFGDGTRLSIL.

This clonotype showed up just a few times. The rearrangement links TRBV9 to TRBJ2-2; 10 bases match TRBD1. J gave up 7 bases and V 3 bases, and 12 bases lay outside the gene matches. There are 17 residues in the CDR3. Germline V gives CDR1 SGDLS, CDR2 YYNGEE. The CDR3 sequence is CASSENAGTGVVGELFF. DNA for the CDR3: TGTGCCAGCAGCGAGAATGCCGGGACAGGGGTTGTCGGGGAGCTGTTTTTT. Complete variable domain (other parts from reference TRBV9 and TRBJ2-2): DSGVTQTPKHLITATGQRVTLRCSPRSGDLSVYWYQQSLDQGLQFLIQYYNGEERAKGNILERFSAQQFPDLHSELNLSSLELGDSALYFCASSENAGTGVVGELFFGEGSRLTVL.

At least ten counts were recorded for this clonotype. The J gene is TRBJ2-3, the V gene TRBV11-2; D possibly corresponds to TRBD1 (5 bases). Germline CDR1 is SGHAT and CDR2 is FQNNGV. The V gene lost 5 bases and the J gene lost 2 bases, with 14 bases spanning the gap. The CDR3 loop spans 15 amino acids. The CDR3 protein is CASSRRRASTDTQYF. DNA for the CDR3: TGTGCCAGCAGCCGTCGCAGGGCTTCCACAGATACGCAGTATTTT.

The chain joins TRBV28 to TRBJ1-5; D possibly corresponds to TRBD1 (6 bases). The CDR3 contains 17 residues. Per germline, CDR1 MDHEN and CDR2 SYDVKM. V gave up 5 bases and J gave up 10 bases, with 27 bases separating them. In DNA form, the CDR3 reads TGTGCCAGCAGTACCCGGGCCCCACGACAGGCTGACGTTCCCCAGCATTTT. It yields the protein CASSTRAPRQADVPQHF.

This clonotype came up many times. The chain links TRBV15 to TRBJ2-1; TRBD2 is a possible D gene (5 bases). V was cut by 0 bases and J by 2 bases, with 11 bases left in between. This CDR3 spans 16 amino acids. CDR1 LNHNV and CDR2 YYDKDF come from the germline V gene (reference sequence). The CDR3 reads CATSRDVGSPYNEQFF. As DNA, the CDR3 is TGTGCCACCAGCAGAGATGTAGGGAGTCCCTACAATGAGCAGTTCTTC.

This clonotype has ten or more counts. The genes are TRBV11-2 and TRBJ1-6; no clear D gene. Germline V gives CDR1 SGHAT, CDR2 FQNNGV. This CDR3 comprises 15 residues. Trimming pared 3 bases from V and 10 bases from J, leaving 16 bases between. In nucleotides, the CDR3 is TGTGCCAGCAGCTTTAATTACAACTCGCGATCACCCCTCCACTTT. Its translation is CASSFNYNSRSPLHF.

This clonotype was seen only a few times. The V and J genes are TRBV20-1 and TRBJ1-5; D gene unclear. V lost 3 bases and J lost 5, with 11 bases in between. CDR1 is DFQATT and CDR2 is SNEGSKA in the germline V gene (reference sequence). The CDR3 loop spans 13 amino acids. CDR3 coding DNA: TGCAGTGCTAGTTTTGGGCTCGATCAGCCCCAGCATTTT. Translated: CSASFGLDQPQHF.

CDR3 protein: CSVEKQDYGYTF. The DNA for the CDR3 is TGCAGCGTTGAAAAACAGGACTATGGCTACACCTTC. The chain employs TRBV29-1 and TRBJ1-2; D is possibly TRBD1 (5 bases). Trimming removed 2 bases from V and 3 bases from J, with 7 bases in between. Per the germline V gene, CDR1 is SQVTM and CDR2 is ANQGSEA. The CDR3 runs 12 residues.

At least ten counts were recorded for this clonotype. V gene TRBV13 combines with J gene TRBJ2-1, with 12 positions matching TRBD2. CDR1 and CDR2 (germline): PRHDT, FYEKMQ (reference sequence). The CDR3 is made up of 14 amino acids. The trim removed 5 bases at V and 8 bases at J, leaving 4 bases unmatched. In DNA form, the CDR3 reads TGTGCCAGCAGCCCTAGCGGGAGGGCCGATGAGCAGTTCTTC. Translated: CASSPSGRADEQFF. The full variable domain, its missing parts supplied by reference TRBV13 and TRBJ2-1, is AAGVIQSPRHLIKEKRETATLKCYPIPRHDTVYWYQQGPGQDPQFLISFYEKMQSDKGSIPDRFSAQQFSDYHSELNMSSLELGDSALYFCASSPSGRADEQFFGPGTRLTVL.

This clonotype was counted a few times. The chain recombines TRBV5-5 with TRBJ1-1; a weak D match, TRBD1 (5 bases). This CDR3 has 12 residues. Germline V gene data show CDR1 as SGHKS and CDR2 as YYEKEE (reference sequence). Trimming shortened V by 4 bases and J by 10 bases, and 14 bases separated the two germline ends. CDR3 sequence reads: CASSPGWGVAFF. DNA of the CDR3: TGTGCCAGCAGCCCCGGGTGGGGGGTAGCTTTCTTT.

This clonotype was picked up many times. The V gene is TRBV3-1, the J gene TRBJ2-7, with 9 bases lining up with TRBD1. This CDR3 is built from 16 residues. Germline loops: CDR1 LGHDT, CDR2 YNNKEL (reference sequence). Germline trimming cut 4 bases from V and 4 bases from J; bases unmatched to any gene: 11. CDR3 loop: CASSRSLGTGRYEQYF. In DNA, the CDR3 is TGTGCCAGCAGCCGGAGCTTAGGGACAGGGAGATACGAGCAGTACTTC.

Only a few counts were recorded for this clonotype. The chain recombines TRBV2 with TRBJ2-3; 11 nucleotides align to TRBD2. The CDR3 length is 15 residues. The V segment lost 7 bases and the J segment 6 bases; nucleotides outside the gene matches: 9. Germline lookup yields CDR1 SNHLY and CDR2 FYNNEI. DNA for the CDR3: TGTGCCAGCACCAAACTAGCGGGAGCTGTTGATACGCAGTATTTT. Translation gives CASTKLAGAVDTQYF.

In its sample, this clonotype was seen many times. The chain employs TRBV7-9 and TRBJ2-2, with 7 bases that match TRBD2. Germline trimming cut 1 base from V and 1 base from J; bases unmatched to any gene: 9. From germline, CDR1 is SEHNR and CDR2 FQNEAQ (reference sequence). The CDR3 sequence is 18 residues long. In nucleotides, the CDR3 is TGTGCCAGCAGCTTAGGGTCTCTGAAGCGGGAGAACACCGGGGAGCTGTTTTTT. The encoded protein is CASSLGSLKRENTGELFF.

With regard to this clonotype: Sequence at one end of the junction differs from germline and may be a read error. CDR3 coding DNA: TGCAGCGTTGACAGGGGTCCTACGACCTACAATGGGCAGTTCTTC. Translating it yields CSVDRGPTTYNGQFF. This sequence joins TRBV29-1 and TRBJ2-1, with TRBD1 as a possible D gene (6 bases). This CDR3 is built from 15 residues. Germline CDR1 is SQVTM and CDR2 is ANQGSEA.

This clonotype has ten or more counts. The chain employs TRBV15 and TRBJ1-2; D is unclear. Per germline, CDR1 LNHNV and CDR2 YYDKDF (reference sequence). The CDR3 is 11 residues long. The germline V and J ends were trimmed by 6 bases and 1 base, with 3 bases remaining between them. CDR3 region: CATSGNYGYTF. CDR3 in DNA: TGTGCCACCAGTGGTAACTATGGCTACACCTTC.

This clonotype was observed a handful of times. This chain uses TRBV7-2 with TRBJ2-7, with 11 bases lining up with TRBD2. The length of the CDR3 is 16 residues. Germline V gene data show CDR1 as SGHTA and CDR2 as FQGNSA. V was clipped by 5 bases and J by 4 bases; unmatched bases: 10. CDR3 in amino acids: CASSEGLAEILYEQYF. The CDR3, as DNA: TGTGCCAGCAGCGAGGGACTAGCGGAGATCTTATACGAGCAGTACTTC.

This clonotype came up a few times. The rearrangement links TRBV7-9 to TRBJ2-3; no reliable D call. V was shortened by 5 bases and J by 5 bases, with 14 bases between the two germline ends. CDR1 SEHNR and CDR2 FQNEAQ come from the germline V gene (reference sequence). This CDR3 region has 14 residues. Here the CDR3 DNA reads TGTGCCAGCAGCCGAGGAGAAGTGGGAGATACGCAGTATTTT. Protein product: CASSRGEVGDTQYF.

The chain links TRBV6-1 to TRBJ1-6; TRBD1 matches 7 bases. The CDR3 totals 13 residues. CDR1 and CDR2 from the germline V gene are MNHNS and SASEGT. V dropped 7 bases and J dropped 7; count of bases not matched to a gene: 4. CDR3 nucleotides: TGTGCCAGCAAGGAGACAGGGAATTCACCCCTCCACTTT. Encoded protein: CASKETGNSPLHF.